The clone carrying this T cell receptor (beta chain) appeared once. Its antigen is not known. Sorted-subset replicate PCRs used 200 ng DNA, approximately 27,000 T cell genomes. The repertoire was sequenced with immunoSEQ multiplex PCR; TCRdb's copy has only in-frame clones and lacks some. The sample lists some 1,100,000 clones; approximately 80% were seen once. This sample is part of a study of shared clonotypes between healthy human individuals. Division of CD4+ cells produced a CD45RA+ naive subset and a CD45RA-negative memory subset. CDR3 size: 13 residues. The V end lost 0 bases, the J end lost 13 bases, and 15 bases lay between the germline ends. CDR1 is MGHDK and CDR2 is SYGVNS in the germline V gene. Study outcomes and limitations: Against clonotypes common to all four donors, non-shared ones had lower generation probabilities.

Sequencing was carried out using memory CD4+ T cells from PBMCs. The subset here: CD45RA-negative fraction. The sequence was collected from a man aged 18 to 29 in good health. Some clones in this sample may be carry-over from other donors' samples. The chain joins TRBV25-1 to TRBJ1-2; D is undetermined. The CDR3 loop reads CASSEYWETPFTF. The CDR3 DNA sequence: TGTGCCAGCAGTGAATATTGGGAAACCCCCTTCACCTTC.